Listed below are T cell receptor beta chains from one sample, sequenced in a study of shared clonotypes between healthy human individuals. Clones were sequenced by immunoSEQ multiplex PCR, and TCRdb holds only the in-frame ones, with some missing. The sample yields over 2 million clones, less than 95% seen once. The sequenced material came from naive CD4+ T cells from PBMCs. Receptor source: a man younger than 35 in good health. Some clones in this sample may be carry-over from other donors' samples. Both conserved end residues are trimmed from each CDR3. The D gene is left open where the match is weak. Some rows have no size entry. The others give once, few or many, or a class for an expanded clone.

clone_size: NA; d_call: NA; v_call: TRBV27; j_call: TRBJ2-1; cdr3_aa: ASSPPFGTEQF
clone_size: NA; d_call: TRBD2; v_call: TRBV7-3; j_call: TRBJ2-3; cdr3_aa: ASQGGSTDTQY
clone_size: NA; d_call: TRBD1; v_call: TRBV28; j_call: TRBJ1-1; cdr3_aa: ASTTPTGAMNTEAF
clone_size: NA; d_call: NA; v_call: TRBV6-5; j_call: TRBJ1-1; cdr3_aa: ASRGEKGAF
clone_size: NA; d_call: TRBD1; v_call: TRBV30; j_call: TRBJ2-7; cdr3_aa: AWSVSFLDREDYEQY
clone_size: NA; d_call: NA; v_call: TRBV7-9; j_call: TRBJ2-1; cdr3_aa: ASTPGGPSYNEQF
clone_size: NA; d_call: TRBD1; v_call: TRBV4-3; j_call: TRBJ1-4; cdr3_aa: ASSQKTGINEKLF
clone_size: NA; d_call: TRBD2; v_call: TRBV18; j_call: TRBJ2-1; cdr3_aa: ASSPLAGEPYNEQF
clone_size: NA; d_call: TRBD2; v_call: TRBV4-3; j_call: TRBJ2-2; cdr3_aa: ASSPAPLAGEFAGELF
clone_size: NA; d_call: NA; v_call: TRBV16; j_call: TRBJ2-7; cdr3_aa: ASSQSWGTLYEQY
clone_size: once; d_call: TRBD1; v_call: TRBV28; j_call: TRBJ1-5; cdr3_aa: ASTHEGQHNQPQH
clone_size: NA; d_call: NA; v_call: TRBV28; j_call: TRBJ1-5; cdr3_aa: ASSLVSHRNQPQH
clone_size: NA; d_call: TRBD1; v_call: TRBV6-1; j_call: TRBJ2-1; cdr3_aa: ASSEVGQGARNEQF
clone_size: NA; d_call: NA; v_call: TRBV28; j_call: TRBJ1-1; cdr3_aa: ASSLTGYTEAF
clone_size: NA; d_call: TRBD1; v_call: TRBV5-1; j_call: TRBJ2-2; cdr3_aa: ASSLGDRVPGELF
clone_size: NA; d_call: TRBD1; v_call: TRBV27; j_call: TRBJ1-5; cdr3_aa: ASSFSGTGANQPQH
clone_size: NA; d_call: NA; v_call: TRBV7-2; j_call: TRBJ2-1; cdr3_aa: ASSRERNTGPNNEQF
clone_size: NA; d_call: NA; v_call: TRBV7-2; j_call: TRBJ2-1; cdr3_aa: ASSLRGGYNEQF
clone_size: NA; d_call: TRBD2; v_call: TRBV7-9; j_call: TRBJ2-2; cdr3_aa: ASSQGLAGGTGELF
clone_size: NA; d_call: NA; v_call: TRBV7-9; j_call: TRBJ1-5; cdr3_aa: ASSLASGANNQPQH
clone_size: NA; d_call: NA; v_call: TRBV27; j_call: TRBJ1-4; cdr3_aa: ASSSIEEYGPNEKLF
clone_size: NA; d_call: NA; v_call: TRBV19; j_call: TRBJ2-5; cdr3_aa: ASSIAGQGETQY
clone_size: NA; d_call: TRBD1; v_call: TRBV7-2; j_call: TRBJ2-5; cdr3_aa: ASSTRQGETQY